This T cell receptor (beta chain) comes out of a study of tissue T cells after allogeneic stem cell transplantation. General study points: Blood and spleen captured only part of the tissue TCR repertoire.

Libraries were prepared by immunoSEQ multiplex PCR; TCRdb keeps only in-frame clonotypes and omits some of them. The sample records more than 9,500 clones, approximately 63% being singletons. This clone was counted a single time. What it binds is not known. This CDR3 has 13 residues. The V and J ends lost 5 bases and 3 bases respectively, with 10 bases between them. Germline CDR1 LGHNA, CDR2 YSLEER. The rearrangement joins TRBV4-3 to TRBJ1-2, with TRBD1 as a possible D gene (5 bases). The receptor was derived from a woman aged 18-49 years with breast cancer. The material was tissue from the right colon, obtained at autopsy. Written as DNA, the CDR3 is TGCGCCAGCAGCAAGGACACCCACTATGGCTACACCTTC. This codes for CASSKDTHYGYTF.